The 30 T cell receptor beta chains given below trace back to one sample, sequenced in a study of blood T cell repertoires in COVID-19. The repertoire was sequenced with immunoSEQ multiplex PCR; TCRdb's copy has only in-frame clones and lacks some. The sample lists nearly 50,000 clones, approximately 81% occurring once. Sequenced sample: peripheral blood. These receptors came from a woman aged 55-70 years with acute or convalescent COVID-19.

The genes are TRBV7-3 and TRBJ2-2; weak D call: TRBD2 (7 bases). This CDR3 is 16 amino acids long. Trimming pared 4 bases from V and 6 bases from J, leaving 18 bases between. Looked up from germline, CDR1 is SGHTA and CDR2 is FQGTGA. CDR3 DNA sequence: TGTGCCAGCAGCTGGAGGGGGACTACTCCCCCCGGGGAGCTGTTTTTT. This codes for CASSWRGTTPPGELFF.

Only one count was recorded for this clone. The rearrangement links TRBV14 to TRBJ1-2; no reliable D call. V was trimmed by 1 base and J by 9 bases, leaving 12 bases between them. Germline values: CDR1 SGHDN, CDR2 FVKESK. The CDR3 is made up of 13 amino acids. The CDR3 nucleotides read TGTGCCAGCAGCCAAGTTCAGGCCGGTAGCTACACCTTC. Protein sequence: CASSQVQAGSYTF.

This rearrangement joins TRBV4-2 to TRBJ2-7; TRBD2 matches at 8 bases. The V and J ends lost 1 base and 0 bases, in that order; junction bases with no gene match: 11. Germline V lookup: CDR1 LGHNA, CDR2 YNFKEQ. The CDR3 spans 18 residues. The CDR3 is CASSQAGPASGSSYEQYF. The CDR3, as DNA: TGTGCCAGCAGCCAAGCCGGGCCGGCTAGCGGGTCCTCCTACGAGCAGTACTTC.

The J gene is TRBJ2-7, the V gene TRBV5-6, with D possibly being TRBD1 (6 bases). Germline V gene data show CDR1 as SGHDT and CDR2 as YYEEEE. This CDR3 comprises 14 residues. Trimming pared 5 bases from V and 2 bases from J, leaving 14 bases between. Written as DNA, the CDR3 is TGTGCCAGCAGTTTAGGACAGTCCCCCTACGAGCAGTACTTC. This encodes CASSLGQSPYEQYF.

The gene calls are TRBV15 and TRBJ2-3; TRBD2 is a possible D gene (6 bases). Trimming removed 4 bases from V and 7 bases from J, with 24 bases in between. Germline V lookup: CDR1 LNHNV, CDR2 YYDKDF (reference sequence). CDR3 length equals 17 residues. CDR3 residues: CATSNPGEDARQNTQYF. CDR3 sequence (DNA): TGTGCCACCAGCAACCCTGGGGAGGATGCACGGCAGAATACGCAGTATTTT.

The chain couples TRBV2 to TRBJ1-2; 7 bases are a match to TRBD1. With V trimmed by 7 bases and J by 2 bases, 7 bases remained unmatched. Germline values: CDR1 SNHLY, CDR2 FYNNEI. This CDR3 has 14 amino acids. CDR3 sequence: CASNGQVQNYGYTF. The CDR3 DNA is TGTGCCAGCAACGGACAGGTACAGAACTATGGCTACACCTTC.

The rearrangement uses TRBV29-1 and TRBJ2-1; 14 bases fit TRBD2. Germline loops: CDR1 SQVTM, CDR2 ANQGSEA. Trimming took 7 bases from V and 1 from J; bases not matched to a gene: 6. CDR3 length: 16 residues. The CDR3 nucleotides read TGCAGCGCTACGGGACTAGCGGGAGCGTCCTACAATGAGCAGTTCTTC. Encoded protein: CSATGLAGASYNEQFF.

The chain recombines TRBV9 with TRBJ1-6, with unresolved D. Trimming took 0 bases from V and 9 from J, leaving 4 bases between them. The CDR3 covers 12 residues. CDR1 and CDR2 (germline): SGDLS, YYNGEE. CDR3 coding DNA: TGTGCCAGCAGCGTAGCTACTTCACCCCTCCACTTT. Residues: CASSVATSPLHF.

CDR3: CASSVVRDRNEQFF. CDR3 nucleotide sequence: TGTGCCAGCAGTGTAGTCCGGGACAGGAATGAGCAGTTCTTC. This chain joins TRBV2 and TRBJ2-1, with 8 positions matching TRBD1. Trimming at V came to 4 bases and at J to 7 bases, leaving 6 bases not matched to a gene. This CDR3 region has 14 residues. Germline V gene lookup returns CDR1 SNHLY and CDR2 FYNNEI.

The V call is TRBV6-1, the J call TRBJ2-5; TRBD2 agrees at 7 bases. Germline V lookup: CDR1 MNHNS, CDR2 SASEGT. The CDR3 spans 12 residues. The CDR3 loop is CVTAGHEETQYF. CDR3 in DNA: TGTGTTACAGCGGGGCACGAAGAGACCCAGTACTTC.

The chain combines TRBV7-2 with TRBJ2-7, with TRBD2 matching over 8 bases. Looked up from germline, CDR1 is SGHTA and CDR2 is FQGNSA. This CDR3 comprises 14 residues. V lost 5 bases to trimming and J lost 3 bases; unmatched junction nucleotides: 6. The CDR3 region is CASSLLAGGYEQYF. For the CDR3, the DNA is TGTGCCAGCAGCCTCTTGGCGGGAGGCTACGAGCAGTACTTC.

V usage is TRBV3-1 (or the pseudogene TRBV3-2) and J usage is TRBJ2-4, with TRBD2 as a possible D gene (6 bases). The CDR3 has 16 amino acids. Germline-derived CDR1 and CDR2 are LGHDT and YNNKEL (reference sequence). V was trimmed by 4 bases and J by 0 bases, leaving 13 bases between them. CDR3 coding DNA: TGTGCCAGCAGCCTGGAGGGGCAAATAGCCAAAAACATTCAGTACTTC. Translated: CASSLEGQIAKNIQYF.

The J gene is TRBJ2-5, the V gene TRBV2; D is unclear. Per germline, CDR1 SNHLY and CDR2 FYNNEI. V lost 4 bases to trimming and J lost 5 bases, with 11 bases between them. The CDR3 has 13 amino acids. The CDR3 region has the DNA TGTGCCAGCAGTGTTGACTTAGCTGAGACCCAGTACTTC. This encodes CASSVDLAETQYF. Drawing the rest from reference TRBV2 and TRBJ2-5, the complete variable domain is EPEVTQTPSHQVTQMGQEVILRCVPISNHLYFYWYRQILGQKVEFLVSFYNNEISEKSEIFDDQFSVERPDGSNFTLKIRSTKLEDSAMYFCASSVDLAETQYFGPGTRLLVL.

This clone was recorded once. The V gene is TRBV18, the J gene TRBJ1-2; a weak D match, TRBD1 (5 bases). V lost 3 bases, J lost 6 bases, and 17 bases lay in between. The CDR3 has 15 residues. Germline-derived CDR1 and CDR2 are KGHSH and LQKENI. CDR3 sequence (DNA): TGTGCCAGCTCACCGATCAGGGTACCTCTCGATGGCTACACCTTC. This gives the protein CASSPIRVPLDGYTF.

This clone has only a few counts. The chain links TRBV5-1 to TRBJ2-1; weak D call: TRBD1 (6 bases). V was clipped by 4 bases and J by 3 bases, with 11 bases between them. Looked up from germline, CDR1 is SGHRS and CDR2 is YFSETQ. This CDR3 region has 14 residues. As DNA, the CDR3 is TGCGCCAGCAGCATACAGGGAAACTACAATGAGCAGTTCTTC. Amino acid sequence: CASSIQGNYNEQFF. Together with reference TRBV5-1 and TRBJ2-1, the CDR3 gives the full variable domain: KAGVTQTPRYLIKTRGQQVTLSCSPISGHRSVSWYQQTPGQGLQFLFEYFSETQRNKGNFPGRFSGRQFSNSRSEMNVSTLELGDSALYLCASSIQGNYNEQFFGPGTRLTVL.

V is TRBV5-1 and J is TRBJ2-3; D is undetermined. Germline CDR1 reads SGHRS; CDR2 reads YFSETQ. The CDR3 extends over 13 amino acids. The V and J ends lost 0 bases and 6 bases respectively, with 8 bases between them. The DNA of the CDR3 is TGCGCCAGCAGCTTGGACACACAGGATACGCAGTATTTT. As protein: CASSLDTQDTQYF.

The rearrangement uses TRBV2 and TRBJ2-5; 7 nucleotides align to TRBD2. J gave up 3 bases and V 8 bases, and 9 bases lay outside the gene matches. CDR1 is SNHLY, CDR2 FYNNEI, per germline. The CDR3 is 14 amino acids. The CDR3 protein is CASDRGGTKETQYF. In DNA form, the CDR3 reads TGTGCCAGCGACCGCGGGGGAACAAAAGAGACCCAGTACTTC.

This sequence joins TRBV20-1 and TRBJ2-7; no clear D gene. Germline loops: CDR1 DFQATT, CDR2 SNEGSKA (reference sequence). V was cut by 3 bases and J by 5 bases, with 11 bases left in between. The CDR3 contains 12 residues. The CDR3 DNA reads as TGCAGTGCTAGTGCCCGCTATGACGAGCAGTACTTC. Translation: CSASARYDEQYF.

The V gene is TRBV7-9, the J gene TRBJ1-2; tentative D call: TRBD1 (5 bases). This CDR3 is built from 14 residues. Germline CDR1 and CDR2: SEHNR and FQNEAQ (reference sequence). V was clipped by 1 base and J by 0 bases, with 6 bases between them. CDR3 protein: CASSLEGPNYGYTF. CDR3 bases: TGTGCCAGCAGCTTAGAGGGGCCTAACTATGGCTACACCTTC. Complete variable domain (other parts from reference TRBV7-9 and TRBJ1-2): DTGVSQNPRHKITKRGQNVTFRCDPISEHNRLYWYRQTLGQGPEFLTYFQNEAQLEKSRLLSDRFSAERPKGSFSTLEIQRTEQGDSAMYLCASSLEGPNYGYTFGSGTRLTVV.

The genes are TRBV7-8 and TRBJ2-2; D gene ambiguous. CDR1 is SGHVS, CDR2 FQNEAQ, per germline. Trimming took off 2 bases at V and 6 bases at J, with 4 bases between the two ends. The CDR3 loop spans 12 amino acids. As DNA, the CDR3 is TGTGCCAGCAGCTTACGCGCCGGGGAGCTGTTTTTT. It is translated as CASSLRAGELFF.

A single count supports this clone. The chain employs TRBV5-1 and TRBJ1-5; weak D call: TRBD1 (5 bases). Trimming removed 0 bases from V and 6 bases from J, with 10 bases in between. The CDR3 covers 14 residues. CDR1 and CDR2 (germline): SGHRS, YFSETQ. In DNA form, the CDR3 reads TGCGCCAGCAGCTTGGAGGGGCTCGGTCAGCCCCAGCATTTT. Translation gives CASSLEGLGQPQHF. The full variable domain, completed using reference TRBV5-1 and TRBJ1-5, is KAGVTQTPRYLIKTRGQQVTLSCSPISGHRSVSWYQQTPGQGLQFLFEYFSETQRNKGNFPGRFSGRQFSNSRSEMNVSTLELGDSALYLCASSLEGLGQPQHFGDGTRLSIL.

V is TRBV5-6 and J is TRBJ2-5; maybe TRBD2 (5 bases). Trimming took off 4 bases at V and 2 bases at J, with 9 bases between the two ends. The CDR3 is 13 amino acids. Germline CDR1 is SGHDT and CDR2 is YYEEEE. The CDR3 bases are TGTGCCAGCAGCGTGCGGGCTCAAGAGACCCAGTACTTC. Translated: CASSVRAQETQYF.

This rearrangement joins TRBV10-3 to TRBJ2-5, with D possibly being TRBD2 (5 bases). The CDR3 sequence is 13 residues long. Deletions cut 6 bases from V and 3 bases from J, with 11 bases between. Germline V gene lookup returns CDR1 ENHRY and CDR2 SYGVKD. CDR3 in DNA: TGTGCCATCAGGTCCACTAGGGAAGAGACCCAGTACTTC. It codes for CAIRSTREETQYF.

The CDR3: CASSPRGSGLGYEQYF. CDR3 bases: TGTGCCAGCAGCCCTAGGGGTAGCGGGTTAGGCTACGAGCAGTACTTC. The J gene is TRBJ2-7, the V gene TRBV11-2; the match to TRBD2 covers 7 bases. Unmatched junction bases numbered 13, after V lost 5 bases and J lost 3 bases. Germline CDR1 and CDR2: SGHAT and FQNNGV. This CDR3 is 16 amino acids long.

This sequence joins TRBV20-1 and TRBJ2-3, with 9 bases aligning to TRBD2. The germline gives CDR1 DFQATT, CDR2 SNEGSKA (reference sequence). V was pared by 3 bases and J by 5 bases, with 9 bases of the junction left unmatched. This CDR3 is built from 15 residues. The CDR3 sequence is CSASNGGGGGDTQYF. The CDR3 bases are TGCAGTGCTAGTAACGGAGGCGGGGGGGGAGATACGCAGTATTTT.

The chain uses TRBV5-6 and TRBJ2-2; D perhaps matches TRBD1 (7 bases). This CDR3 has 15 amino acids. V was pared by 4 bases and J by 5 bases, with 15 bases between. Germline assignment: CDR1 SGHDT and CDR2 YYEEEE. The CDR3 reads CASSHRGGGTGELFF. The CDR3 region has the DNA TGTGCCAGCAGCCACAGGGGTGGAGGGACCGGGGAGCTGTTTTTT.

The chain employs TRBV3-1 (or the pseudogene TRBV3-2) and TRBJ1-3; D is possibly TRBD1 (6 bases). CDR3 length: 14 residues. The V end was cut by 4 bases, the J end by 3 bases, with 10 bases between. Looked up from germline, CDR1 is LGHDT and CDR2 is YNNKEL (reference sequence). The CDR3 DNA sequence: TGTGCCAGCAGCCCGGGCAGGGGTGGAAACACCATATATTTT. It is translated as CASSPGRGGNTIYF.

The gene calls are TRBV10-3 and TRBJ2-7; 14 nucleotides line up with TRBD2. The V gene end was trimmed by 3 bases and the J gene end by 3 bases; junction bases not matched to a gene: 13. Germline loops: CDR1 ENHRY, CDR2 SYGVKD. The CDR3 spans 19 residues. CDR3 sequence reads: CAISEVLGTSGGPLYEQYF. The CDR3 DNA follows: TGTGCCATCAGTGAAGTACTCGGGACTAGCGGGGGTCCCCTCTACGAGCAGTACTTC.

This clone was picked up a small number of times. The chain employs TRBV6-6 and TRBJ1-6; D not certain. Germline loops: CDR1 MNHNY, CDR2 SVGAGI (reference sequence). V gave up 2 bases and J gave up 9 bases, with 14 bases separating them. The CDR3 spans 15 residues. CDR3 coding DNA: TGTGCCAGCAGTTACGAGGCTACGTTAGGTTCACCCCTCCACTTT. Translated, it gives CASSYEATLGSPLHF.

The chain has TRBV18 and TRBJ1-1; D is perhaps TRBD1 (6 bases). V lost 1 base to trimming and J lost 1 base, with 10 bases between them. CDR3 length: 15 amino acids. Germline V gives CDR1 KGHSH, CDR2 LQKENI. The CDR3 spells CASSPRGLGNTEAFF. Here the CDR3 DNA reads TGTGCCAGCTCACCACGGGGGCTCGGGAACACTGAAGCTTTCTTT.